Listed below are T cell receptor beta chains from one sample, sequenced in a study of cytomegalovirus exposure and HLA in healthy donors. The method was immunoSEQ multiplex PCR; TCRdb's version includes in-frame clones alone and lacks a portion of them. The repertoire has roughly 120,000 clones, 76% of them found once; the top ten carry about 1.9%. The sample was PBMCs. Receptors were obtained from a man aged 50-60 years in good health and CMV-seronegative. Both conserved end residues are part of each CDR3. The order of the fields is clone size, D gene, J gene, V gene, CDR3 protein, CDR3 DNA. A D gene is named only where the DNA matches it firmly. Not all rows give a size; the values are once, few, many and, for expanded clones, a class.

clone_size: .
d_call: TRBD1
j_call: TRBJ2-7
v_call: TRBV11-2
cdr3_aa: CASSQNDRVEQYF
cdr3_nt: TGTGCCAGCAGCCAAAACGACAGGGTCGAGCAGTACTTC

clone_size: .
d_call: .
j_call: TRBJ1-2
v_call: TRBV18
cdr3_aa: CASSPGDGYTF
cdr3_nt: TGTGCCAGCTCACCCGGAGACGGCTACACCTTC

clone_size: few
d_call: .
j_call: TRBJ2-7
v_call: TRBV4-1
cdr3_aa: CASSQDITESYEQYF
cdr3_nt: TGCGCCAGCAGCCAAGATATTACAGAATCCTACGAGCAGTACTTC

clone_size: .
d_call: TRBD1
j_call: TRBJ1-5
v_call: TRBV7-6
cdr3_aa: CASSSGTGVNQPQHF
cdr3_nt: TGTGCCAGCAGTTCCGGGACAGGAGTCAATCAGCCCCAGCATTTT

clone_size: .
d_call: .
j_call: TRBJ1-4
v_call: TRBV5-5
cdr3_aa: CASSSLVTNEKLFF
cdr3_nt: TGTGCCAGCAGCTCACTAGTTACTAATGAAAAACTGTTTTTT

clone_size: .
d_call: TRBD2
j_call: TRBJ2-3
v_call: TRBV10-1
cdr3_aa: CASSYTSGGAYTQYF
cdr3_nt: TGCGCCAGCAGCTATACTAGCGGGGGGGCCTATACGCAGTATTTT

clone_size: .
d_call: TRBD2
j_call: TRBJ2-7
v_call: TRBV29-1
cdr3_aa: CSVEGTSGGTYEQYF
cdr3_nt: TGCAGCGTTGAAGGGACTAGCGGGGGAACCTACGAGCAGTACTTC

clone_size: .
d_call: .
j_call: TRBJ1-1
v_call: TRBV5-1
cdr3_aa: CASSLSGENTEAFF
cdr3_nt: TGCGCCAGCAGCTTGTCAGGGGAGAACACTGAAGCTTTCTTT

clone_size: .
d_call: TRBD2
j_call: TRBJ2-3
v_call: TRBV2
cdr3_aa: CASSGRAGGTDTQYF
cdr3_nt: TGTGCCAGCAGTGGTCGGGCGGGGGGCACAGATACGCAGTATTTT

clone_size: .
d_call: .
j_call: TRBJ1-1
v_call: TRBV7-2
cdr3_aa: CASSLVRGGENTEAFF
cdr3_nt: TGTGCCAGCAGCCTAGTGAGAGGGGGAGAGAACACTGAAGCTTTCTTT

clone_size: .
d_call: .
j_call: TRBJ2-1
v_call: TRBV6-5
cdr3_aa: CASRPTGVFYNEQFF
cdr3_nt: TGTGCCAGCAGACCAACAGGTGTATTTTACAATGAGCAGTTCTTC

clone_size: .
d_call: TRBD1
j_call: TRBJ1-4
v_call: TRBV9
cdr3_aa: CASSVAPQGGNEKLFF
cdr3_nt: TGTGCCAGCAGCGTAGCTCCACAGGGGGGGAATGAAAAACTGTTTTTT

clone_size: once
d_call: .
j_call: TRBJ1-1
v_call: TRBV7-9
cdr3_aa: CASSSPSTGSTEAFF
cdr3_nt: TGTGCCAGCAGCTCCCCCTCGACAGGTTCGACTGAAGCTTTCTTT

clone_size: .
d_call: .
j_call: TRBJ1-3
v_call: TRBV6-5
cdr3_aa: CASSPPAGSGNTIYF
cdr3_nt: TGTGCCAGCAGTCCCCCGGCGGGCTCTGGAAACACCATATATTTT

clone_size: .
d_call: TRBD2
j_call: TRBJ2-1
v_call: TRBV7-9
cdr3_aa: CSSSLVATSGGYNEQFF
cdr3_nt: TGTTCCAGCAGCTTAGTTGCGACTAGCGGGGGGTACAATGAGCAGTTCTTC

clone_size: .
d_call: .
j_call: TRBJ1-1
v_call: TRBV30
cdr3_aa: CAWSKEMNTEAFF
cdr3_nt: TGTGCCTGGAGTAAAGAGATGAACACTGAAGCTTTCTTT

clone_size: .
d_call: .
j_call: TRBJ2-1
v_call: TRBV7-8
cdr3_aa: CASSLARGNAGFEYNEQFF
cdr3_nt: TGTGCCAGCAGCTTAGCGAGGGGGAATGCGGGCTTTGAATACAATGAGCAGTTCTTC

clone_size: .
d_call: TRBD1
j_call: TRBJ2-7
v_call: TRBV5-6
cdr3_aa: CASSLVRTGQGSVEQYF
cdr3_nt: TGTGCCAGCAGCTTGGTTCGTACAGGACAGGGGTCGGTCGAGCAGTACTTC

clone_size: .
d_call: .
j_call: TRBJ2-5
v_call: TRBV5-4
cdr3_aa: CAMDRGGVQETQYF
cdr3_nt: TGTGCCATGGACCGGGGAGGAGTACAAGAGACCCAGTACTTC

clone_size: .
d_call: .
j_call: TRBJ1-1
v_call: TRBV19
cdr3_aa: CASSILYRELNTEAFF
cdr3_nt: TGTGCCAGTAGTATACTTTACAGGGAGTTGAACACTGAAGCTTTCTTT

clone_size: .
d_call: .
j_call: TRBJ1-1
v_call: TRBV7-9
cdr3_aa: CASSSIPGEAFF
cdr3_nt: TGTGCCAGCAGCTCAATTCCGGGTGAAGCTTTCTTT

clone_size: .
d_call: TRBD2
j_call: TRBJ2-3
v_call: TRBV28
cdr3_aa: CASSLSAGGPDTQYF
cdr3_nt: TGTGCCAGCAGTTTAAGTGCGGGGGGGCCGGATACGCAGTATTTT

clone_size: .
d_call: .
j_call: TRBJ2-4
v_call: TRBV5-4
cdr3_aa: CASSYEGLENIQYF
cdr3_nt: TGTGCCAGCAGTTATGAGGGACTTGAAAACATTCAGTACTTC

clone_size: .
d_call: .
j_call: TRBJ2-2
v_call: TRBV2
cdr3_aa: CATQGTGLAGELFF
cdr3_nt: TGTGCCACCCAGGGGACGGGCCTAGCCGGGGAGCTGTTTTTT

clone_size: .
d_call: .
j_call: TRBJ2-6
v_call: TRBV19
cdr3_aa: CASSIQGTGANVLTF
cdr3_nt: TGTGCCAGTAGTATACAGGGGACTGGGGCCAACGTCCTGACTTTC

clone_size: .
d_call: .
j_call: TRBJ1-4
v_call: TRBV4-1
cdr3_aa: CASSQEVRPIGAEKLFF
cdr3_nt: TGCGCCAGCAGCCAAGAAGTACGACCGATTGGGGCCGAAAAACTGTTTTTT

clone_size: .
d_call: .
j_call: TRBJ2-3
v_call: TRBV7-9
cdr3_aa: CASSQRRLAWTDTQYF
cdr3_nt: TGTGCCAGCAGCCAAAGGCGGCTAGCGTGGACAGATACGCAGTATTTT

clone_size: .
d_call: .
j_call: TRBJ2-1
v_call: TRBV7-9
cdr3_aa: CSSGRDTGEQFF
cdr3_nt: TGTTCCAGCGGCCGGGACACTGGTGAGCAGTTCTTC

clone_size: .
d_call: .
j_call: TRBJ2-1
v_call: TRBV6-6
cdr3_aa: CASSNQGMSYNEQFF
cdr3_nt: TGTGCCAGCAGTAACCAGGGGATGAGCTACAATGAGCAGTTCTTC

clone_size: .
d_call: .
j_call: TRBJ2-3
v_call: TRBV29-1
cdr3_aa: CSAGHLTDTQYF
cdr3_nt: TGCAGCGCGGGACATCTCACAGATACGCAGTATTTT

clone_size: .
d_call: TRBD2
j_call: TRBJ2-1
v_call: TRBV7-2
cdr3_aa: CASSVTSGGAPSEQFF
cdr3_nt: TGTGCCAGCAGCGTGACTAGCGGGGGGGCCCCGAGTGAGCAGTTCTTC

clone_size: .
d_call: TRBD1
j_call: TRBJ1-5
v_call: TRBV19
cdr3_aa: CASSIWQGDQPQHF
cdr3_nt: TGTGCCAGTAGTATTTGGCAGGGGGATCAGCCCCAGCATTTT

clone_size: few
d_call: .
j_call: TRBJ2-1
v_call: TRBV27
cdr3_aa: CAIPRPTGFSYNEQFF
cdr3_nt: TGTGCCATCCCGAGGCCGACAGGATTCTCCTACAATGAGCAGTTCTTC

clone_size: .
d_call: TRBD1
j_call: TRBJ2-2
v_call: TRBV5-1
cdr3_aa: CASSLGQGRNTGELFF
cdr3_nt: TGCGCCAGCAGCCTTGGACAGGGGCGGAACACCGGGGAGCTGTTTTTT

clone_size: .
d_call: TRBD1
j_call: TRBJ2-3
v_call: TRBV5-1
cdr3_aa: CASSRDSRWSTDTQYF
cdr3_nt: TGCGCCAGCAGCAGGGACAGCCGGTGGAGCACAGATACGCAGTATTTT

clone_size: .
d_call: .
j_call: TRBJ2-5
v_call: TRBV7-9
cdr3_aa: CASSMGNQETQYF
cdr3_nt: TGTGCCAGCAGCATGGGCAACCAAGAGACCCAGTACTTC

clone_size: .
d_call: .
j_call: TRBJ2-3
v_call: TRBV5-1
cdr3_aa: CASSSQKDTQYF
cdr3_nt: TGCGCCAGCAGCTCTCAGAAGGATACGCAGTATTTT

clone_size: .
d_call: .
j_call: TRBJ1-4
v_call: TRBV2
cdr3_aa: CASRSEAAANEKLFF
cdr3_nt: TGTGCCAGCCGAAGTGAGGCAGCGGCTAATGAAAAACTGTTTTTT

clone_size: .
d_call: .
j_call: TRBJ2-2
v_call: TRBV11-2
cdr3_aa: CASNLSEQGGTGELFF
cdr3_nt: TGTGCCAGCAACCTATCGGAGCAGGGAGGCACCGGGGAGCTGTTTTTT

clone_size: .
d_call: TRBD1
j_call: TRBJ1-6
v_call: TRBV6-5
cdr3_aa: CASTLVTGISPLHF
cdr3_nt: TGTGCCAGCACCCTTGTGACAGGGATCTCACCCCTCCACTTT

clone_size: .
d_call: TRBD2
j_call: TRBJ2-5
v_call: TRBV5-6
cdr3_aa: CASSTLAGPQETQYF
cdr3_nt: TGTGCCAGCAGCACCCTAGCGGGGCCCCAAGAGACCCAGTACTTC

clone_size: .
d_call: .
j_call: TRBJ2-1
v_call: TRBV14
cdr3_aa: CASSPLGDTAGNEQFF
cdr3_nt: TGTGCCAGCAGCCCTCTGGGGGACACTGCGGGCAATGAGCAGTTCTTC

clone_size: .
d_call: TRBD1
j_call: TRBJ1-5
v_call: TRBV19
cdr3_aa: CASSMGQGFDQPQHF
cdr3_nt: TGTGCCAGTAGTATGGGACAGGGATTCGATCAGCCCCAGCATTTT

clone_size: .
d_call: .
j_call: TRBJ1-5
v_call: TRBV11-3
cdr3_aa: CASSLELGRGNQPQHF
cdr3_nt: TGTGCCAGCAGCTTAGAGTTGGGCAGGGGCAATCAGCCCCAGCATTTT

clone_size: .
d_call: .
j_call: TRBJ2-7
v_call: TRBV29-1
cdr3_aa: CSVGGLGGEAYEQYF
cdr3_nt: TGCAGCGTTGGGGGCTTAGGGGGAGAAGCTTACGAGCAGTACTTC